This T cell receptor beta chain derives from a study of blood T cell repertoires in COVID-19. At the level of the study: Samples representing acute and convalescent COVID-19 were sourced from the United States, Italy and Spain. T cells, B-cell-depleted T cells, or PBMCs provided the cDNA or gDNA that served as material.

Method: immunoSEQ multiplex PCR; TCRdb's copy keeps in-frame clones and lacks some. This sample yields some 300,000 clones, of which 90% are seen a single time; 0.95% to 1.3% belongs to the top ten. The germline gives CDR1 KGHSH, CDR2 LQKENI. CDR3 length: 16 amino acids. Unmatched junction bases numbered 7, after V lost 2 bases and J lost 4 bases. Patients of the Seattle cohort, enrolled during active infection, were followed longitudinally. J is TRBJ2-1 and V is TRBV18, with TRBD1 matching over 8 bases. The sequenced material came from peripheral blood. This TCR came from a woman aged 35 to 49 with COVID-19, enrolled during active disease. This CDR3 reads CASSPSQGAQYNEQFF. As DNA, the CDR3 is TGTGCCAGCTCACCAAGCCAGGGGGCCCAATACAATGAGCAGTTCTTC.